The 23 T cell receptor beta chains presented below share a single source sample, sequenced in a study of regulatory T cells in long-lasting Graves disease. Documented time point: newly diagnosed GD, antithyroid drugs for less than 3 months. Researchers made the TCR library from RNA that was extracted from PBMCs. Library construction for TCR beta used iRepertoire HTBI primers and Arm-PCR of CDR3 regions. MiXCR, run by TCRdb on the multiplex PCR reads, gives a single entry per CDR3 protein. The sample records about 310,000 distinct CDR3 sequences, over 15% being singletons. Sample: peripheral blood mononuclear cells (PBMCs), taken at new diagnosis, from a patient treated with antithyroid drugs. Receptors were obtained from a female donor with Graves disease.

At least ten counts were recorded for this clonotype. The chain uses TRBV6-1 and TRBJ1-5; possibly TRBD1 for D (5 bases). Per the germline V gene, CDR1 is MNHNS and CDR2 is SASEGT. Trimming took 5 bases from V and 6 from J, leaving 11 bases between them. The CDR3 loop spans 13 amino acids. The DNA for the CDR3 is TGTGCCAGCAGTCCCAGTGGGGGTCAGCCCCAGCATTTT. Protein sequence: CASSPSGGQPQHF.

This clonotype was counted many times. The chain couples TRBV20-1 to TRBJ1-2, with D hard to call. Trimming pared 3 bases from V and 0 bases from J, leaving 5 bases between. Germline V gene data show CDR1 as DFQATT and CDR2 as SNEGSKA (reference sequence). CDR3 length: 12 residues. CDR3 region: CSARTANYGYTF. DNA for the CDR3: TGCAGTGCTAGGACGGCTAACTATGGCTACACCTTC.

This clonotype was observed many times. This rearrangement joins TRBV11-2 to TRBJ2-3; D is perhaps TRBD2 (6 bases). CDR1 and CDR2 from the germline V gene are SGHAT and FQNNGV. V was cut by 5 bases and J by 3 bases, with 12 bases left in between. CDR3 length: 14 residues. CDR3 region: CASSTPGGTDTQYF. CDR3 sequence (DNA): TGTGCCAGCAGCACACCCGGGGGAACAGATACGCAGTATTTT. Full variable domain (missing parts from reference TRBV11-2 and TRBJ2-3): EAGVAQSPRYKIIEKRQSVAFWCNPISGHATLYWYQQILGQGPKLLIQFQNNGVVDDSQLPKDRFSAERLKGVDSTLKIQPAKLEDSAVYLCASSTPGGTDTQYFGPGTRLTVL.

The table lists this clonotype with many counts. This chain joins TRBV6-2 or TRBV6-3 and TRBJ2-7; D is unresolved. V dropped 0 bases and J dropped 2 bases, with 8 bases sitting between them. CDR3 length: 14 amino acids. CDR1 and CDR2 from the germline V gene are MNHEY and SVGEGT. The CDR3 loop is CASSYSTPAYEQYF. The CDR3 nucleotides are TGTGCCAGCAGTTACTCGACCCCGGCCTACGAGCAGTACTTC.

As regards this clonotype: This may arise from a read error, as a much more abundant clone is one base away. V is TRBV19 and J is TRBJ1-3; D not certain. The CDR3 totals 14 residues. CDR1 is LNHDA and CDR2 is SQIVND in the germline V gene (reference sequence). The V and J ends lost 8 bases and 3 bases respectively, with 14 bases between them. DNA of the CDR3: TGTGCCAGTTCCGCGGGAGTGTTTGGAAACACCATATATTTT. It codes for CASSAGVFGNTIYF. Full variable domain (missing parts from reference TRBV19 and TRBJ1-3): DGGITQSPKYLFRKEGQNVTLSCEQNLNHDAMYWYRQDPGQGLRLIYYSQIVNDFQKGDIAEGYSVSREKKESFPLTVTSAQKNPTAFYLCASSAGVFGNTIYFGEGSWLTVV.

This clonotype was observed at least ten times. The chain carries TRBV7-6 and TRBJ1-6; 7 bases are a match to TRBD1. V lost 3 bases and J lost 7; bases outside the gene matches: 6. The germline V gene encodes CDR1 SGHVS and CDR2 FNYEAQ. CDR3 length: 15 residues. The CDR3 reads CASSLEGAGNSPLHF. DNA for the CDR3: TGTGCCAGCAGCTTGGAGGGGGCCGGGAATTCACCCCTCCACTTT. The full variable domain, in which reference TRBV7-6 and TRBJ1-6 provide the parts outside the CDR3, is GAGVSQSPRYKVTKRGQDVALRCDPISGHVSLYWYRQALGQGPEFLTYFNYEAQQDKSGLPNDRFSAERPEGSISTLTIQRTEQRDSAMYRCASSLEGAGNSPLHFGNGTRLTVT.

The chain has TRBV3-1 and TRBJ2-4; D not resolved. Germline-derived CDR1 and CDR2 are LGHDT and YNNKEL (reference sequence). The CDR3 has 11 residues. The V end lost 0 bases, the J end lost 6 bases, and 0 bases lay between the germline ends. The CDR3 loop reads CASSQENIQYF. In DNA form, the CDR3 reads TGTGCCAGCAGCCAAGAAAACATTCAGTACTTC.

This clonotype occurred many times. The chain couples TRBV6-1 to TRBJ1-4; no reliable D call. Germline V gene data show CDR1 as MNHNS and CDR2 as SASEGT. This CDR3 has 12 residues. Trimming removed 6 bases from V and 10 bases from J, with 12 bases in between. For the CDR3, the DNA is TGTGCCAGCAGGATTTTCGGACCAAAACTGTTTTTT. This gives the protein CASRIFGPKLFF.

At least ten counts were recorded for this clonotype. The chain uses TRBV9 and TRBJ1-3; 7 positions match TRBD1. The junction had 7 bases not matched to a gene; V was cut back by 4 bases and J by 3 bases. CDR1 is SGDLS and CDR2 is YYNGEE in the germline V gene. The CDR3 sequence is 15 residues long. CDR3 nucleotide sequence: TGTGCCAGCAGCACCTGGGGACAGATTGGAAACACCATATATTTT. Encoded protein: CASSTWGQIGNTIYF. The full variable domain, with the rest looked up from reference TRBV9 and TRBJ1-3, is DSGVTQTPKHLITATGQRVTLRCSPRSGDLSVYWYQQSLDQGLQFLIQYYNGEERAKGNILERFSAQQFPDLHSELNLSSLELGDSALYFCASSTWGQIGNTIYFGEGSWLTVV.

For this clonotype: A single base is all that separates this from a far larger clone, so a read error is likely. The chain combines TRBV11-2 with TRBJ2-4; D may be TRBD2 (6 bases). Germline V gene sequence: CDR1 SGHAT, CDR2 FQNNGV. The CDR3 consists of 14 residues. The germline V and J ends were trimmed by 4 bases and 13 bases, with 20 bases remaining between them. This chain's CDR3 is CASSSPSDHNEQYF. The CDR3 nucleotides read TGTGCCAGCAGCTCGCCTAGCGATCACAATGAGCAGTACTTC.

The table lists this clonotype with many counts. This chain's CDR3 is CSVSRANDEQYF. CDR3 nucleotide sequence: TGCAGCGTTAGCAGGGCTAACGACGAGCAGTACTTC. The chain combines TRBV29-1 with TRBJ2-7, with D perhaps TRBD1 (5 bases). The CDR3 consists of 12 residues. Per germline, CDR1 SQVTM and CDR2 ANQGSEA. V lost 5 bases, J lost 5 bases, and 13 bases lay in between.

For the CDR3, the DNA is TGCGCCAGCAGCTTAAAAATGGACAGTTACTCCTACGAGCAGTACTTC. Protein: CASSLKMDSYSYEQYF. The rearrangement uses TRBV5-1 and TRBJ2-7; possible D gene TRBD1, 6 bases. Germline V lookup: CDR1 SGHRS, CDR2 YFSETQ. V lost 2 bases, J lost 0 bases, and 15 bases lay in between. The CDR3 covers 16 residues.

The rearrangement uses TRBV11-2 and TRBJ2-1; 8 bases align to TRBD1. Germline V gene lookup returns CDR1 SGHAT and CDR2 FQNNGV. With V trimmed by 6 bases and J by 0 bases, 1 base remained unmatched. The CDR3 consists of 14 residues. The chain's CDR3 is CASRDRVSYNEQFF. The DNA for the CDR3 is TGTGCCAGCAGGGACAGGGTCTCCTACAATGAGCAGTTCTTC.

In its sample, this clonotype was seen many times. The chain recombines TRBV19 with TRBJ2-1; 7 bases are shared with TRBD2. This CDR3 region has 15 residues. V shed 6 bases, J shed 10 bases, and the junction held 15 bases outside the gene matches. CDR1 and CDR2 (germline): LNHDA, SQIVND (reference sequence). The CDR3 is CASSPPGGGSWEQFF. The CDR3 DNA sequence: TGTGCCAGTAGCCCCCCTGGGGGAGGGTCTTGGGAGCAGTTCTTC.

This clonotype has at least ten counts. In DNA form, the CDR3 reads TGTGCCAGCAGCGTGGGGGGGAGTCCGGGTCAGCCCCAGCATTTT. Translating it yields CASSVGGSPGQPQHF. V usage is TRBV9 and J usage is TRBJ1-5; tentative D call: TRBD1 (5 bases). This CDR3 region has 15 residues. The V gene lost 2 bases and the J gene lost 6 bases, with 15 bases spanning the gap. Germline values: CDR1 SGDLS, CDR2 YYNGEE.

The rearrangement uses TRBV5-6 and TRBJ2-5; TRBD1 matches 7 bases. The CDR3 has 15 amino acids. Germline-derived CDR1 and CDR2 are SGHDT and YYEEEE. Unmatched junction bases numbered 10, after V lost 4 bases and J lost 4 bases. The CDR3 DNA is TGTGCCAGCAGCAGTAAGGGGGCTGGGGGAGAGACCCAGTACTTC. Residues: CASSSKGAGGETQYF.

This clonotype was recorded at least ten times. The rearrangement uses TRBV2 and TRBJ2-1, with a possible D match to TRBD2 (6 bases). This CDR3 spans 13 amino acids. The germline V gene encodes CDR1 SNHLY and CDR2 FYNNEI. The V end was cut by 6 bases, the J end by 7 bases, with 13 bases between. The CDR3 sequence is CASRLGGDNEQFF. The CDR3, as DNA: TGTGCCAGCAGGTTGGGCGGGGATAATGAGCAGTTCTTC.

At least ten counts were recorded for this clonotype. The chain couples TRBV2 to TRBJ1-4; no definite D call. The CDR3 is 13 residues long. V lost 7 bases to trimming and J lost 8 bases, with 14 bases between them. Germline V gene sequence: CDR1 SNHLY, CDR2 FYNNEI. CDR3 sequence: CASTTSGREKLFF. The CDR3 DNA follows: TGTGCCAGCACTACCTCGGGAAGGGAAAAACTGTTTTTT.

The V and J genes are TRBV2 and TRBJ2-3; TRBD2 aligns across 11 bases. V lost 6 bases to trimming and J lost 2 bases; unmatched junction nucleotides: 4. The CDR3 totals 15 residues. Germline assignment: CDR1 SNHLY and CDR2 FYNNEI. CDR3 nucleotide sequence: TGTGCCAGCAGAGGGACTAGCGGATACACAGATACGCAGTATTTT. Its translation is CASRGTSGYTDTQYF.

This clonotype was observed many times. The chain joins TRBV12-3 or TRBV12-4 to TRBJ2-5; TRBD1 matches at 7 bases. This CDR3 is built from 14 residues. V lost 5 bases to trimming and J lost 0 bases; unmatched junction nucleotides: 3. This chain's CDR3 is CASSQDRDQETQYF. The CDR3, as DNA: TGTGCCAGCAGTCAAGACAGGGACCAAGAGACCCAGTACTTC.

This clonotype was recorded once. This likely came from a read error, as a far larger clone is one base away. The chain recombines TRBV11-2 with TRBJ2-1; 9 positions match TRBD1. The CDR3 contains 17 residues. The germline CDR1 and CDR2 sequences are SGHAT and FQNNGV. After removal of 5 bases from V and 6 bases from J, the junction contained 14 bases not matched to a gene. DNA of the CDR3: TGTGCCAGCAGCACTCCCCCCGGACAGGGGCCCTGCAATGAGCAGTTCTTC. Protein: CASSTPPGQGPCNEQFF.

This clonotype was seen a few times. The rearrangement links TRBV6-1 to TRBJ2-2; TRBD2 aligns across 7 bases. Germline CDR1 reads MNHNS; CDR2 reads SASEGT. The CDR3 contains 16 residues. The V and J ends lost 6 bases and 7 bases, in that order; junction bases with no gene match: 14. The CDR3 here is CASSVHSRGGNGELFF. The CDR3 DNA is TGTGCCAGCAGCGTACATAGCCGGGGAGGGAACGGGGAGCTGTTTTTT.

V is TRBV10-3 and J is TRBJ1-3; tentative D call: TRBD1 (5 bases). Germline V gene sequence: CDR1 ENHRY, CDR2 SYGVKD. The CDR3 totals 13 residues. V was pared by 11 bases and J by 1 base, with 12 bases between. The CDR3 nucleotides read TGTGCCGCCGCCCGGGGGTCTGGAAACACCATATATTTT. Translating it yields CAAARGSGNTIYF.